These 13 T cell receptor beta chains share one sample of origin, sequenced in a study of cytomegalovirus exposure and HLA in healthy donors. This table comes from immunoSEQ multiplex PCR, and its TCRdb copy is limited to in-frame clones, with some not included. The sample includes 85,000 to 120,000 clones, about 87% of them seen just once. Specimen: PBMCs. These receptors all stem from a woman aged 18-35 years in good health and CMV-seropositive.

The CDR3 coding sequence is TGCGCCAGCAGCCAAATAGAGAACACTGAAGCTTTCTTT. Protein product: CASSQIENTEAFF. The V and J genes are TRBV4-1 and TRBJ1-1; D is undetermined. Germline-derived CDR1 and CDR2 are MGHRA and YSYEKL. CDR3 size: 13 residues. V was trimmed by 2 bases and J by 1 base, leaving 5 bases between them.

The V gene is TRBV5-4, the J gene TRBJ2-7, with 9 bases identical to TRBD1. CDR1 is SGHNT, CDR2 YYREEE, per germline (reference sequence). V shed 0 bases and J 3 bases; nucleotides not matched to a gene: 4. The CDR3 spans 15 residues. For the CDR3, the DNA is TGTGCCAGCAGCTTGGGTGGGACAGGGCACTACGAGCAGTACGTC. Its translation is CASSLGGTGHYEQYV.

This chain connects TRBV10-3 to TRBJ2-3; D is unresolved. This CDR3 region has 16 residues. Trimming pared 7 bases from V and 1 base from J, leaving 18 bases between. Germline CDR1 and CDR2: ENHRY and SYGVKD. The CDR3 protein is CAIKKTDEDGTDTQYF. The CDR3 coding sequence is TGTGCCATCAAGAAGACCGACGAGGATGGCACAGATACGCAGTATTTT.

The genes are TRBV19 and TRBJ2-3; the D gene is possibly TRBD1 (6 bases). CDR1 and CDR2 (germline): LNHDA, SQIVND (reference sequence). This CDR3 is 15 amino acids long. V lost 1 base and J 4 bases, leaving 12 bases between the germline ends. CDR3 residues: CASSIGEGVPDTQYF. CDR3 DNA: TGTGCCAGTAGTATAGGTGAGGGGGTCCCAGATACGCAGTATTTT.

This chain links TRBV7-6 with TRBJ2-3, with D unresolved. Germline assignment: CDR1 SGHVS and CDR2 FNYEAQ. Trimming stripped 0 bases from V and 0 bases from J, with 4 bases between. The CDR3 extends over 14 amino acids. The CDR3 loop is CASSLATSTDTQYF. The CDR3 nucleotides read TGTGCCAGCAGCTTAGCTACAAGCACAGATACGCAGTATTTT.

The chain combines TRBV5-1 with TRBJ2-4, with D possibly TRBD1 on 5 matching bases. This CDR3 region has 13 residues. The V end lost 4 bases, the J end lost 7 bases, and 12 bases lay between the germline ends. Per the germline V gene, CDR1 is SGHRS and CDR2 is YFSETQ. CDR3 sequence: CASSLIGVNIQYF. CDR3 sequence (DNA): TGCGCCAGCAGCCTGATAGGGGTGAACATTCAGTACTTC.

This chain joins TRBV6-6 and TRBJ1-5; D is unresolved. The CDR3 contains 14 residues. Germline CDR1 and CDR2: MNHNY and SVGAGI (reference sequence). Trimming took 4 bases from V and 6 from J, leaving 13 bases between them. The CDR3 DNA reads TGTGCCAGCAGTTTATCGGGGTTGGGTCAGCCCCAGCATTTT. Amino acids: CASSLSGLGQPQHF.

In nucleotides, the CDR3 is TGTGCCAGCAGTTACACCAGGGCCAATTCACCCCTCCACTTT. Amino acids: CASSYTRANSPLHF. The chain combines TRBV6-5 with TRBJ1-6; TRBD1 is a possible D gene (5 bases). This CDR3 is 14 amino acids long. CDR1 is MNHEY, CDR2 SVGAGI, per germline. V was pared by 2 bases and J by 7 bases, with 9 bases between.

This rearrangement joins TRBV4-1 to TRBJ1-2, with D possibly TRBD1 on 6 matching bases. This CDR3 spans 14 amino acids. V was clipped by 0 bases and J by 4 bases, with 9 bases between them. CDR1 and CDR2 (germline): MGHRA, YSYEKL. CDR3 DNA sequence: TGCGCCAGCAGCCAAGAGGGGGCCCGCTATGGCTACACCTTC. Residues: CASSQEGARYGYTF.

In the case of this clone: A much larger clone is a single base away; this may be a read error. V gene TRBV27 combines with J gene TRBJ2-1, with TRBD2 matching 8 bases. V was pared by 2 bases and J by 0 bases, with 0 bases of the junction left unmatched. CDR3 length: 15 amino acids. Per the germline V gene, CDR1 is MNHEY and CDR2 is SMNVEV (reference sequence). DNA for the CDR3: TGTGCCAGCAGTTTAGCGGGGGGCTCCTACAATGAGCAGTTCTTC. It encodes CASSLAGGSYNEQFF.

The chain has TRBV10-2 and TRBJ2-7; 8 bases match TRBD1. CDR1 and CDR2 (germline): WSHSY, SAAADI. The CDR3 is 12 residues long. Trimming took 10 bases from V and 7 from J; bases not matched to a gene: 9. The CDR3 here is CATRGLLGEQYF. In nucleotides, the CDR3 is TGCGCCACCAGGGGGCTTCTTGGAGAGCAGTACTTC.

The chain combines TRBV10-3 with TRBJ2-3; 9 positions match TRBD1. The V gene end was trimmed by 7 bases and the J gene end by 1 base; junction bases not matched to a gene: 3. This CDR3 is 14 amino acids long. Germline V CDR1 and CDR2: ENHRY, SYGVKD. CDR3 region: CAIKGDRGTDTQYF. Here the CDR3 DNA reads TGTGCCATCAAGGGGGACAGGGGCACAGATACGCAGTATTTT.

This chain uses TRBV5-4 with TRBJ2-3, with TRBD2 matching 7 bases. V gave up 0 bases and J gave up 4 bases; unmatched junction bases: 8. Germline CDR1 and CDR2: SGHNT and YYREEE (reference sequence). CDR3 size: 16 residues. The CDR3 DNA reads TGTGCCAGCAGCTTGGCCCCAACGACTAGCCCAGATACGCAGTATTTT. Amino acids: CASSLAPTTSPDTQYF. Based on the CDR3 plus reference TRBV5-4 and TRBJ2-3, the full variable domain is ETGVTQSPTHLIKTRGQQVTLRCSSQSGHNTVSWYQQALGQGPQFIFQYYREEENGRGNFPPRFSGLQFPNYSSELNVNALELDDSALYLCASSLAPTTSPDTQYFGPGTRLTVL.